The clone carrying this T cell receptor beta chain was observed a single time. The repertoire was sequenced with immunoSEQ multiplex PCR; TCRdb's copy has only in-frame clones and lacks some. The table includes about 400,000 clones, about 90% detected once. The entry originates in a study of blood T cell repertoires in COVID-19. Trimming took 1 base from V and 0 from J, leaving 10 bases between them. From germline, CDR1 is SGHDT and CDR2 YYEEEE. This CDR3 has 15 amino acids. The sequence came from a young woman who had recovered from COVID-19. What was sequenced was PBMCs or T cells enriched from blood (not recorded which). This chain connects TRBV5-6 to TRBJ1-1; D not resolved. CDR3 bases: TGTGCCAGCAGCTTGCCTCCAGTCATGAACACTGAAGCTTTCTTT. Amino acid sequence: CASSLPPVMNTEAFF.